This entry describes one T cell receptor (beta chain). Its specificity is not known. PCR primers comprised 60 Vbeta and 13 Jbeta primers. Authors' analysis steps: As a later analysis found, there were approximately 80 million unique TCR beta chains, of which around 9.9 million were shared. The table came from immunoSEQ multiplex PCR; TCRdb's copy has only in-frame clones and leaves some out. That table is the source of V, J and clone size, and D and trimming were worked out from the DNA. The sample lists around 200,000 clones; 80% to 90% were seen once. This sample stems from a study of cytomegalovirus exposure and HLA in healthy donors. After removal of 3 bases from V and 4 bases from J, the junction contained 1 base not matched to a gene. Germline V gene data show CDR1 as KGHSH and CDR2 as LQKENI. The CDR3 contains 14 residues. Study outcomes and limitations: Excluded were some V segments that proved indistinguishable, including TRBV6-2 and TRBV6-3. A later analysis linked a missense DCLRE1C variant to TCR beta V- and J-gene trimming.

The rearrangement uses TRBV18 and TRBJ2-1, with 9 bases fitting TRBD2. The sample consisted of PBMCs. The clonotype comes from a woman aged 30 to 39 in good health and CMV-seronegative. Here the CDR3 DNA reads TGTGCCAGCTCACCCAGCGGGAGGTACAATGAGCAGTTCTTC. Translation gives CASSPSGRYNEQFF.